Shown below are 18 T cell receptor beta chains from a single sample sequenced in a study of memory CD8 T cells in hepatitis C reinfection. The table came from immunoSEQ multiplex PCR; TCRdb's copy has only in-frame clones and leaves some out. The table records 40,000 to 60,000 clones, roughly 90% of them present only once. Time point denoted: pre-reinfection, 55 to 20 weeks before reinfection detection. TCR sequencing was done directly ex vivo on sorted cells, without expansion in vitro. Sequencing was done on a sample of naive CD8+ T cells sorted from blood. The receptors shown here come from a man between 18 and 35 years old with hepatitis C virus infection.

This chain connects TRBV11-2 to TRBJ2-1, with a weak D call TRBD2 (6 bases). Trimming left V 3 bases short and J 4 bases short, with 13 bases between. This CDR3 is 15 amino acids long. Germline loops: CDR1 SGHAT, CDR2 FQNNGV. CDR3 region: CASSFLSGVYNEQFF. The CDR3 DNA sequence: TGTGCCAGCAGCTTCCTTAGCGGAGTTTACAATGAGCAGTTCTTC.

Here the CDR3 reads CASTSSNYGYTF. As DNA, the CDR3 is TGTGCCAGCACTAGTTCTAACTATGGCTACACCTTC. V usage is TRBV6-6 and J usage is TRBJ1-2; D unclear. From germline, CDR1 is MNHNY and CDR2 SVGAGI (reference sequence). V lost 7 bases and J lost 0, with 6 bases in between. The CDR3 sequence is 12 residues long.

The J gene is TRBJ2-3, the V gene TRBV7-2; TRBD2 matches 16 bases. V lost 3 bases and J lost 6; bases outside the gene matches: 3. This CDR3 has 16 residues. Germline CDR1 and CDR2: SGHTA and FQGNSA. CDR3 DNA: TGTGCCAGCAGCTTGGGACTAGCGGGGGGGCCTGATACGCAGTATTTT. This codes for CASSLGLAGGPDTQYF.

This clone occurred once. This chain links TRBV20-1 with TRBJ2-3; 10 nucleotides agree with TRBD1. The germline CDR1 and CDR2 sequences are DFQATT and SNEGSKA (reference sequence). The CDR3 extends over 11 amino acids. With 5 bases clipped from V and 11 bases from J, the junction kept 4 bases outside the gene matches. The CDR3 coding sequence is TGCAGTGCTCTCGGACAGGGGGAGCAGTATTTT. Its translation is CSALGQGEQYF.

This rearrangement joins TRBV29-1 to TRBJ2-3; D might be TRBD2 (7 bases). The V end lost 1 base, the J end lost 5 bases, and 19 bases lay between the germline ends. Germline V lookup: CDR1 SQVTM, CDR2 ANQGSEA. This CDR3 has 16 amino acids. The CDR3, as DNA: TGCAGCGTTGAAGTTTTGAGGGGGGGCGAGGGAGATACGCAGTATTTT. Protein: CSVEVLRGGEGDTQYF.

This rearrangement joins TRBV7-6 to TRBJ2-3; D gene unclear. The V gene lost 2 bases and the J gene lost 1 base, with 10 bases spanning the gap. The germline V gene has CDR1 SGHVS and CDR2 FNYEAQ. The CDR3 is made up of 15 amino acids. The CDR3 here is CASSLMERRTDTQYF. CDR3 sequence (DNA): TGTGCCAGCAGCTTAATGGAGCGCCGCACAGATACGCAGTATTTT. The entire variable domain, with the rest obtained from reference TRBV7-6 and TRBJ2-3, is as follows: GAGVSQSPRYKVTKRGQDVALRCDPISGHVSLYWYRQALGQGPEFLTYFNYEAQQDKSGLPNDRFSAERPEGSISTLTIQRTEQRDSAMYRCASSLMERRTDTQYFGPGTRLTVL.

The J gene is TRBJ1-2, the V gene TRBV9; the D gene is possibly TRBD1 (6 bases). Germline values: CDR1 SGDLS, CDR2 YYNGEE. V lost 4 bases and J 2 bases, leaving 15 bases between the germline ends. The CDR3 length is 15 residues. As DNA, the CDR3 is TGTGCCAGCAGCCCCCGGGGGGCGGGCAACTATGGCTACACCTTC. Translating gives CASSPRGAGNYGYTF.

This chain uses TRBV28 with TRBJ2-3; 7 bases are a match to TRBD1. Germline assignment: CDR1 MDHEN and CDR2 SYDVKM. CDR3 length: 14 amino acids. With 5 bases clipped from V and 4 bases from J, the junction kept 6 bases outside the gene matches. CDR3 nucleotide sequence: TGTGCCAGCAGTCCAAGACAGGGCGCAGATACGCAGTATTTT. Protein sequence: CASSPRQGADTQYF.

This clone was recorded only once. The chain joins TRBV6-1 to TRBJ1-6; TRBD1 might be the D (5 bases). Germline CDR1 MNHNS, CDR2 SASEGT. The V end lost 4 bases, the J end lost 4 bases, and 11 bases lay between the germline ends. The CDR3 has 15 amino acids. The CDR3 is CASSVRDFYNSPLHF. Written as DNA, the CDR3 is TGTGCCAGCAGTGTCCGGGACTTTTATAATTCACCCCTCCACTTT.

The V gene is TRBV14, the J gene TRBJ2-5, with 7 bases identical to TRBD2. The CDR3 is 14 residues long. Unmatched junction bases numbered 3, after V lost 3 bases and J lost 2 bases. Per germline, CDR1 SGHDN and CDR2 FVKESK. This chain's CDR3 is CASSQSGRQETQYF. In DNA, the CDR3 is TGTGCCAGCAGCCAGTCCGGGAGGCAAGAGACCCAGTACTTC.

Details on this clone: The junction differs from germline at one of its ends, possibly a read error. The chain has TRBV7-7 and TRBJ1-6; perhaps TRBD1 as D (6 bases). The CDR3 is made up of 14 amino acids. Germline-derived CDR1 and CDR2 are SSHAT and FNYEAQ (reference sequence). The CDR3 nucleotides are TGTGCTAGCAGCTTAGGGGGAGATAATTCACCCCTCCACTTT. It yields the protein CASSLGGDNSPLHF.

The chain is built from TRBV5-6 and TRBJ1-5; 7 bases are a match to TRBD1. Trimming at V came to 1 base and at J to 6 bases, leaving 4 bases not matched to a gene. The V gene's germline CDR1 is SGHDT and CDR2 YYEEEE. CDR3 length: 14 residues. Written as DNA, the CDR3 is TGTGCCAGCAGCTTGTTACAGGGGATTCAGCCCCAGCATTTT. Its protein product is CASSLLQGIQPQHF.

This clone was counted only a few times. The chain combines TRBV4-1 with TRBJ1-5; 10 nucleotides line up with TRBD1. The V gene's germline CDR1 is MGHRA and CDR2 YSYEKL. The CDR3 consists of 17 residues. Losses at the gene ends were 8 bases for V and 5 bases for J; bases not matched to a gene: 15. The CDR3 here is CASRTRDRGEEDQPQHF. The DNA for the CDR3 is TGCGCCAGCCGTACCCGGGACAGGGGTGAGGAGGATCAGCCCCAGCATTTT.

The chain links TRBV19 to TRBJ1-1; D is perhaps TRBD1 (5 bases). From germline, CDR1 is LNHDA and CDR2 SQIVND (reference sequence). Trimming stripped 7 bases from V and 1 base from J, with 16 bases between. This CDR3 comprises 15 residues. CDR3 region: CASTAHGGANTEAFF. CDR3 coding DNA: TGTGCCAGTACAGCCCACGGGGGAGCGAACACTGAAGCTTTCTTT.

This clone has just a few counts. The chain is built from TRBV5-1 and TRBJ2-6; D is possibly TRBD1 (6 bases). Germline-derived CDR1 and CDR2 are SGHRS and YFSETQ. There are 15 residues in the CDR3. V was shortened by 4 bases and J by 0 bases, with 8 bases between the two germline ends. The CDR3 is CASSPGDSGANVLTF. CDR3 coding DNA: TGCGCCAGCAGCCCAGGGGACTCTGGGGCCAACGTCCTGACTTTC.

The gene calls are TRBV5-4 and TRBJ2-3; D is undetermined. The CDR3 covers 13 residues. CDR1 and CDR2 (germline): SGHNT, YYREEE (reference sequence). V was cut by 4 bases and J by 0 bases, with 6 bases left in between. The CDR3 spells CASSPPSTDTQYF. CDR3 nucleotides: TGTGCCAGCAGCCCCCCGAGCACAGATACGCAGTATTTT.

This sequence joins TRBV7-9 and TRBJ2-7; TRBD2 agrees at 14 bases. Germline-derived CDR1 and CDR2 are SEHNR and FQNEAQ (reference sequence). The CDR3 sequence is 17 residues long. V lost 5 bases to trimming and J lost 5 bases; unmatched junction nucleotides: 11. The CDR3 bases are TGTGCCAGCAGCGACGGGACTAGCGGGAGAAAACCCCACGAGCAGTACTTC. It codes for CASSDGTSGRKPHEQYF.

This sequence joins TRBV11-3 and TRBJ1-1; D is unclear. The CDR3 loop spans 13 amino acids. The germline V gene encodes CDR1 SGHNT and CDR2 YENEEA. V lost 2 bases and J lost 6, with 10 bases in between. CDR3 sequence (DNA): TGTGCCAGCAGCTTAAGTCCGGTCGCTGAAGCTTTCTTT. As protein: CASSLSPVAEAFF.